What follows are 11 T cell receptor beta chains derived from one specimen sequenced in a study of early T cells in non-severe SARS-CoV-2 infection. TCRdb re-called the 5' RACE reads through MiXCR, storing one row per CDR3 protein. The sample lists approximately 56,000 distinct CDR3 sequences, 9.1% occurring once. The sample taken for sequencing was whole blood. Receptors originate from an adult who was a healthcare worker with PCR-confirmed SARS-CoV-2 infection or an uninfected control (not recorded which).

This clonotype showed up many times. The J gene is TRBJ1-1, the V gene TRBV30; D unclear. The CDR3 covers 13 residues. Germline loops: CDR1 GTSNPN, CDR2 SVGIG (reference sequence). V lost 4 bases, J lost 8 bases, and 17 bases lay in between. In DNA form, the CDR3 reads TGTGCCTGGACGACTATCGGATTGGGGGAAGCTTTCTTT. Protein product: CAWTTIGLGEAFF.

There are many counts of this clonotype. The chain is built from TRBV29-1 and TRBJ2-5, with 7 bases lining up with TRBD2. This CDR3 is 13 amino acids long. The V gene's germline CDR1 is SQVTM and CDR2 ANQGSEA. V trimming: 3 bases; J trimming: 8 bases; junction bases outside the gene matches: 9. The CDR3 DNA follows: TGCAGCGTTGATGCGGGAGTAGATTCCACCCAGTACTTC. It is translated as CSVDAGVDSTQYF.

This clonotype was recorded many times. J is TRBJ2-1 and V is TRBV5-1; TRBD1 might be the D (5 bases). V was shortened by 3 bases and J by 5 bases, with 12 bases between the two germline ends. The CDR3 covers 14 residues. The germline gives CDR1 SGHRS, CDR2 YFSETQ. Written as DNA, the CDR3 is TGCGCCAGCAGCTCGGGCAGGGATGACAATGAGCAGTTCTTC. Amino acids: CASSSGRDDNEQFF.

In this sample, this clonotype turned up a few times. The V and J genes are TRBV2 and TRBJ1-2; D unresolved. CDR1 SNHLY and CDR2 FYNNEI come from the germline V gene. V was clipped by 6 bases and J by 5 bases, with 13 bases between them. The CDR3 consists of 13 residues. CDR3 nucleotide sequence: TGTGCCAGCAGGGAACAGTGGGGATATGGCTACACCTTC. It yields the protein CASREQWGYGYTF.

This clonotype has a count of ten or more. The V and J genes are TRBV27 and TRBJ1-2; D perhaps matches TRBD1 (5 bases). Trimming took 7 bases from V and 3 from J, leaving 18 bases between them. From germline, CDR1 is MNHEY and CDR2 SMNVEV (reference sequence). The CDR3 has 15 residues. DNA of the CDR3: TGTGCCAGCACACGTACTATTTCGGGACACTATGGCTACACCTTC. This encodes CASTRTISGHYGYTF.

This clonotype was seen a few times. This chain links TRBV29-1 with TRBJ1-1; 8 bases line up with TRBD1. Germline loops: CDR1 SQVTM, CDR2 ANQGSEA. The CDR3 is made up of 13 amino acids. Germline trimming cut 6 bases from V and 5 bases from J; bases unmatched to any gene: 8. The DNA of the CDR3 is TGCAGCGTCCGGACAGGGAGCTGGACTGAAGCTTTCTTT. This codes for CSVRTGSWTEAFF.

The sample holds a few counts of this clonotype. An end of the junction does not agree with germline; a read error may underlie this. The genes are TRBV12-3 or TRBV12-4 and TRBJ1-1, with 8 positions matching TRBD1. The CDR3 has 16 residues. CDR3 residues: CASSPGQVDLNTEAFF. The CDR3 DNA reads TGTGCCAGCAGCCCGGGACAGGTGGACTTGAACACTGAAGCCTTCTTT.

As DNA, the CDR3 is TGTGCCAGCAGCCAGGGAGTTGAAGCTTTCTTT. Translating gives CASSQGVEAFF. The rearrangement uses TRBV7-4 and TRBJ1-1; D may be TRBD1 (5 bases). The ends were cut back, 5 bases at V and 7 bases at J, with 8 bases in the middle. Per germline, CDR1 SGHVT and CDR2 SQSDAQ. The CDR3 has 11 residues. Combining the CDR3 with reference TRBV7-4 and TRBJ1-1 gives the whole variable domain GAGVSQSPRYKVAKRGRDVALRCDSISGHVTLYWYRQTLGQGSEVLTYSQSDAQRDKSGRPSGRFSAERPERSVSTLKIQRTEQGDSAVYLCASSQGVEAFFGQGTRLTVV.

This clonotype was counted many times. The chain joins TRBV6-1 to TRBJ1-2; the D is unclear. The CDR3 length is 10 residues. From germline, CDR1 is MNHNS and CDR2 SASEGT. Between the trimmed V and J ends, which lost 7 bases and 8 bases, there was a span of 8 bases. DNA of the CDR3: TGTGCCAGCACCGGAGGAGGCTACACCTTC. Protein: CASTGGGYTF.

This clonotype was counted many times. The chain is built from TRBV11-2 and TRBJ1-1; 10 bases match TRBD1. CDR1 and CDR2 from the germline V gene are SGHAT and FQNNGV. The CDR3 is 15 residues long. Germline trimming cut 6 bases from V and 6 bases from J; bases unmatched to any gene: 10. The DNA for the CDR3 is TGTGCCAGCAGGCAAATGGGGACAGGGGTCTCTGAAGCTTTCTTT. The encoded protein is CASRQMGTGVSEAFF.

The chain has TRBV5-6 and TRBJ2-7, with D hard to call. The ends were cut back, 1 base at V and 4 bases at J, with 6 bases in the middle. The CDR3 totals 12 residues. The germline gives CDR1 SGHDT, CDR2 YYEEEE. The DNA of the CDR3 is TGTGCCAGCAGCTTGTATGAATACGAGCAGTACTTC. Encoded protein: CASSLYEYEQYF.